These 29 T cell receptor beta chains came from one sample sequenced in a study of cytomegalovirus exposure and HLA in healthy donors. Amplification used 60 Vbeta primers and 13 Jbeta primers. Clones were sequenced by immunoSEQ multiplex PCR, and TCRdb holds only the in-frame ones, with some missing. This sample has 150,000 to 200,000 clones, with 65% to 80% found just once. The source material was PBMCs. The receptors shown here come from a woman between 40 and 55 years old in good health and CMV-seropositive.

V gene TRBV7-2 combines with J gene TRBJ2-1, with 9 bases lining up with TRBD2. V gave up 1 base and J gave up 10 bases; unmatched junction bases: 11. The CDR3 length is 16 residues. The V gene's germline CDR1 is SGHTA and CDR2 FQGNSA. The CDR3 reads CASSLVSSGALREQFF. DNA of the CDR3: TGTGCCAGCAGCTTAGTTTCTAGCGGGGCCCTGCGCGAGCAGTTCTTC.

The sample holds a few counts of this clone. This chain uses TRBV6-1 with TRBJ1-2, with TRBD1 matching over 9 bases. The V and J ends lost 8 bases and 8 bases, in that order; junction bases with no gene match: 9. CDR1 MNHNS and CDR2 SASEGT come from the germline V gene. There are 13 residues in the CDR3. CDR3 coding DNA: TGTGCCAGCCGACCTGGGGACAGGGTCGGCTACACCTTC. Translating it yields CASRPGDRVGYTF.

V and J are TRBV5-6 and TRBJ1-4; D is uncertain. The CDR3 spans 13 residues. The germline V gene has CDR1 SGHDT and CDR2 YYEEEE. V was shortened by 0 bases and J by 8 bases, with 8 bases between the two germline ends. CDR3 bases: TGTGCCAGCAGCTTGGGGGAGGAGGAAAAACTGTTTTTT. Residues: CASSLGEEEKLFF.

The chain uses TRBV4-3 and TRBJ1-2, with D unclear. V lost 3 bases and J 9 bases, leaving 14 bases between the germline ends. Germline V gives CDR1 LGHNA, CDR2 YSLEER. This CDR3 is 13 amino acids long. In DNA, the CDR3 is TGCGCCAGCAGCCAGGGTCCTAGGCTTAGCTACACCTTC. The encoded protein is CASSQGPRLSYTF.

This sequence joins TRBV5-6 and TRBJ2-1; 9 bases fit TRBD1. The trim removed 3 bases at V and 7 bases at J, leaving 5 bases unmatched. Germline CDR1 SGHDT, CDR2 YYEEEE. CDR3 length: 14 amino acids. CDR3 sequence (DNA): TGTGCCAGCAGCTCGACAGGGGGTAGGAATGAGCAGTTCTTC. It specifies CASSSTGGRNEQFF.

The J gene is TRBJ1-6, the V gene TRBV12-1; TRBD1, the D gene given by the table, was not confirmed from the DNA. TRBV12-1 counts as a pseudogene. The CDR3 spans 11 residues. In DNA form, the CDR3 reads TGTGCCAGCACCACAAATTCACCCCTCCACTTT. Translated: CASTTNSPLHF.

V gene TRBV19 combines with J gene TRBJ1-6, with D possibly matching TRBD1 (6 bases). The germline gives CDR1 LNHDA, CDR2 SQIVND (reference sequence). CDR3 length: 16 residues. V was shortened by 3 bases and J by 8 bases, with 17 bases between the two germline ends. The CDR3 bases are TGTGCCAGTAGTATTATGGGGACAATTTACGATTCACCCCTCCACTTT. Translating gives CASSIMGTIYDSPLHF. Together with reference TRBV19 and TRBJ1-6, the CDR3 gives the full variable domain: DGGITQSPKYLFRKEGQNVTLSCEQNLNHDAMYWYRQDPGQGLRLIYYSQIVNDFQKGDIAEGYSVSREKKESFPLTVTSAQKNPTAFYLCASSIMGTIYDSPLHFGNGTRLTVT.

The chain combines TRBV29-1 with TRBJ1-2; D possibly corresponds to TRBD1 (6 bases). CDR1 and CDR2 from the germline V gene are SQVTM and ANQGSEA. V was clipped by 5 bases and J by 0 bases, with 10 bases between them. The CDR3 covers 13 residues. The CDR3 spells CSVTGSTNYGYTF. The CDR3 DNA is TGCAGCGTTACAGGGTCTACTAACTATGGCTACACCTTC.

This clone was observed a single time. This sequence joins TRBV11-2 and TRBJ2-7; D is perhaps TRBD2 (6 bases). Germline CDR1 reads SGHAT; CDR2 reads FQNNGV. The CDR3 is 17 residues long. V was shortened by 4 bases and J by 3 bases, with 22 bases between the two germline ends. CDR3 residues: CASSSKKDPWRDYEQYF. In nucleotides, the CDR3 is TGTGCCAGCAGCTCCAAAAAAGATCCATGGAGGGACTACGAGCAGTACTTC.

This chain joins TRBV10-3 and TRBJ2-7; weak D call: TRBD1 (6 bases). The V gene's germline CDR1 is ENHRY and CDR2 SYGVKD. V lost 4 bases and J 2 bases, leaving 12 bases between the germline ends. The CDR3 has 14 amino acids. The CDR3 DNA is TGTGCCATCAGTGCAGAGGGGGTTGCCTACGAGCAGTACTTC. Translation gives CAISAEGVAYEQYF.

The CDR3 DNA reads TGCAGCGTGAGGCCGGACAGAACCGGAGCATACGAGCAGTACTTC. It encodes CSVRPDRTGAYEQYF. This chain joins TRBV29-1 and TRBJ2-7, with D possibly TRBD1 on 6 matching bases. The V gene's germline CDR1 is SQVTM and CDR2 ANQGSEA. The CDR3 has 15 amino acids. Trimming left V 6 bases short and J 4 bases short, with 22 bases between.

Here the CDR3 reads CASSVGTGPTDTQYF. The DNA for the CDR3 is TGTGCCAGCAGCGTCGGGACAGGTCCCACAGATACGCAGTATTTT. V gene TRBV9 combines with J gene TRBJ2-3; 8 bases align to TRBD1. This CDR3 has 15 residues. J gave up 2 bases and V 2 bases, and 4 bases lay outside the gene matches. Germline CDR1 is SGDLS and CDR2 is YYNGEE.

CDR3 protein: CASSLVYRVNEQFF. For the CDR3, the DNA is TGCGCCAGCAGCTTGGTTTATCGGGTCAATGAGCAGTTCTTC. This chain joins TRBV5-1 and TRBJ2-1, with D uncertain. V was shortened by 0 bases and J by 6 bases, with 10 bases between the two germline ends. Germline CDR1 SGHRS, CDR2 YFSETQ. The CDR3 is 14 amino acids.

CDR3 amino acids: CAWTAGGEQYF. The CDR3 DNA reads as TGTGCCTGGACAGCCGGGGGGGAGCAGTACTTC. This chain links TRBV30 with TRBJ2-7; 7 bases are shared with TRBD2. Losses at the gene ends were 4 bases for V and 7 bases for J; bases not matched to a gene: 4. The CDR3 sequence is 11 residues long. Germline lookup yields CDR1 GTSNPN and CDR2 SVGIG (reference sequence).

The rearrangement links TRBV7-6 to TRBJ1-5; D is undetermined. The CDR3 is 13 residues long. V was clipped by 1 base and J by 11 bases, with 12 bases between them. Looked up from germline, CDR1 is SGHVS and CDR2 is FNYEAQ. Written as DNA, the CDR3 is TGTGCCAGCAGCTTAGTGGAGGGAACGGCCCAGCATTTT. Its protein is CASSLVEGTAQHF.

The chain couples TRBV30 to TRBJ2-7; D unclear. From germline, CDR1 is GTSNPN and CDR2 SVGIG (reference sequence). This CDR3 comprises 13 residues. V lost 1 base, J lost 2 bases, and 9 bases lay in between. The CDR3 is CAWSGQVAYEQYF. The CDR3 DNA follows: TGTGCCTGGAGTGGTCAGGTGGCCTACGAGCAGTACTTC.

This clone was counted a single time. The DNA of the CDR3 is TGCGCCAGCAGCCCAGGATCGAGCTATGGCTACACCTTC. It translates to CASSPGSSYGYTF. The chain employs TRBV5-1 and TRBJ1-2; D call uncertain. CDR3 length: 13 residues. V gave up 4 bases and J gave up 4 bases, with 11 bases separating them. From germline, CDR1 is SGHRS and CDR2 YFSETQ.

The V gene is TRBV21-1, the J gene TRBJ2-1; the table names TRBD2, a call not compared with the DNA. TRBV21-1 is a recognized pseudogene. This CDR3 is 18 amino acids long. CDR3 coding DNA: TGTGCCAGCAGCAAAGTTTCAAGCGGGGGGGACCTATACAATGAGCAGTTCTTC. This gives the protein CASSKVSSGGDLYNEQFF.

The gene calls are TRBV5-4 and TRBJ1-2; 10 bases fit TRBD1. Per the germline V gene, CDR1 is SGHNT and CDR2 is YYREEE (reference sequence). This CDR3 region has 14 residues. The junction had 5 bases not matched to a gene; V was cut back by 4 bases and J by 5 bases. The CDR3: CASSLRTGGYGYTF. The CDR3 DNA sequence: TGTGCCAGCAGCCTGCGGACAGGGGGGTATGGCTACACCTTC.

The chain couples TRBV7-2 to TRBJ2-7; 8 positions agree with TRBD1. V was clipped by 0 bases and J by 2 bases; unmatched bases: 6. In germline, CDR1 is SGHTA, CDR2 FQGNSA. The CDR3 loop spans 16 amino acids. The CDR3 is CASSLAGTGGTYEQYF. DNA for the CDR3: TGTGCCAGCAGCTTAGCGGGGACAGGAGGGACCTACGAGCAGTACTTC.

This clone appeared a single time. This sequence joins TRBV19 and TRBJ2-5; 9 bases are shared with TRBD1. Germline-derived CDR1 and CDR2 are LNHDA and SQIVND (reference sequence). J was trimmed by 4 bases and V by 6 bases; bases with no gene match: 6. The CDR3 is made up of 14 amino acids. The chain's CDR3 is CASSLTGGLETQYF. CDR3 in DNA: TGTGCCAGTAGCCTTACAGGGGGCTTAGAGACCCAGTACTTC.

This chain uses TRBV18 with TRBJ2-5, with TRBD2 identical over 7 bases. Germline trimming cut 8 bases from V and 2 bases from J; bases unmatched to any gene: 8. Germline lookup yields CDR1 KGHSH and CDR2 LQKENI. The CDR3 is 14 amino acids. This chain's CDR3 is CASKDLAAQETQYF. Here the CDR3 DNA reads TGTGCCAGCAAGGACCTAGCGGCTCAAGAGACCCAGTACTTC.

The rearrangement links TRBV9 to TRBJ1-2, with a tentative D call TRBD1 (6 bases). The V end was cut by 0 bases, the J end by 9 bases, with 15 bases between. Germline loops: CDR1 SGDLS, CDR2 YYNGEE. The CDR3 consists of 14 residues. The CDR3: CASSVALTGLCYTF. The CDR3 coding sequence is TGTGCCAGCAGCGTAGCCCTCACAGGGTTGTGCTACACCTTC.

In its sample, this clone was seen once. CDR3 region: CAWSRRTGEQFF. The CDR3, as DNA: TGTGCCTGGAGTCGACGGACAGGTGAGCAGTTCTTC. J is TRBJ2-1 and V is TRBV30, with 7 bases matching TRBD1. The CDR3 runs 12 residues. Germline CDR1 GTSNPN, CDR2 SVGIG (reference sequence). The V gene end was trimmed by 2 bases and the J gene end by 9 bases; junction bases not matched to a gene: 4.

This sequence joins TRBV19 and TRBJ1-1; TRBD1 might be the D (5 bases). V lost 7 bases, J lost 1 base, and 22 bases lay in between. This CDR3 comprises 17 residues. CDR1 LNHDA and CDR2 SQIVND come from the germline V gene (reference sequence). The CDR3 coding sequence is TGTGCCAGTAAAGGCTTTAGTACGGCAGGGCCGAACACTGAAGCTTTCTTT. Translated: CASKGFSTAGPNTEAFF.

The chain carries TRBV27 and TRBJ2-7, with D possibly being TRBD2 (6 bases). Trimming cost V 5 bases and J 1 base, with 12 bases left between them. This CDR3 is 14 amino acids long. Germline CDR1 MNHEY, CDR2 SMNVEV (reference sequence). CDR3 coding DNA: TGTGCCAGCAGTGTTCGGGGGAGGTCCTACGAGCAGTACTTC. It yields the protein CASSVRGRSYEQYF.

This clone occurred a few times. The chain has TRBV5-1 and TRBJ1-5; D perhaps matches TRBD1 (5 bases). The CDR3 contains 13 residues. From germline, CDR1 is SGHRS and CDR2 YFSETQ. Deletions cut 5 bases from V and 4 bases from J, with 10 bases between. As DNA, the CDR3 is TGCGCCAGCAGTCGTTCAGGGAATCAGCCCCAGCATTTT. Residues: CASSRSGNQPQHF.

DNA of the CDR3: TGTGCCAGCGCCGACAGGGTCCAAATCGTCCCCTACGAGCAGTACTTC. Its protein product is CASADRVQIVPYEQYF. The J gene is TRBJ2-7, the V gene TRBV27, with 7 bases identical to TRBD1. Germline V gene sequence: CDR1 MNHEY, CDR2 SMNVEV (reference sequence). Unmatched junction bases numbered 15, after V lost 8 bases and J lost 2 bases. The CDR3 sequence is 16 residues long.

The rearrangement joins TRBV7-3 to TRBJ2-7; TRBD2 aligns across 11 bases. The CDR3 contains 22 residues. V shed 3 bases, J shed 0 bases, and the junction held 22 bases outside the gene matches. Germline CDR1 is SGHTA and CDR2 is FQGTGA. The CDR3 nucleotides are TGTGCCAGCAGCTTCGAGCCTCCGATGATAGCGGGGGGGCCTACTGTCTCCTACGAGCAGTACTTC. Protein product: CASSFEPPMIAGGPTVSYEQYF.